This T cell receptor beta chain was recovered during a study of blood T cell repertoires in COVID-19 (dated by TCRdb to 2018 to 2020). About the investigation overall: Samples covering the acute and convalescent phases of COVID-19 were provided by collaborators in the United States, Italy and Spain. Subjects who had been exposed to COVID-19, were actively infected with it, or had recovered from it provided the deeply sampled blood TCRbeta repertoires that made up the dataset. Sample metadata almost always included a de-identified subject ID, COVID-19 status, age in years and sex. Where available, HLA class I and class II types were obtained from metadata supplied by the sample provider rather than from assay-based typing. The samples were drawn from the first 160 participants of the ongoing ImmuneRACE study and from 1,254 subjects provided by 6 global collaborators. The prospective study material was composed of cDNA or gDNA derived from T cells, B-cell-depleted T cells, or PBMCs. The repertoires were released in a freely available public database intended as a resource for research on the immune response to SARS-CoV-2. Summary of the overall study and its limitations: Clinical and demographic metadata were provided uncurated, with the amount varying by source and participant.

TCRbeta CDR3 regions were amplified from genomic DNA using the immunoSEQ Assay, a bias-controlled multiplex PCR. Turning to the authors' computational methods: The number of nucleated cells in each sample was estimated by amplification of reference gene primers within the assay. To quantify the absolute abundance of each unique TCRbeta CDR3 rearrangement, sequence reads were collapsed and filtered. Productive Simpson clonality was computed per sample as the square root of Simpson's diversity index over productive rearrangements. In its TCRdb copy, this immuneACCESS table keeps in-frame sequences only and misses some clones. Where compared with another copy, unresolved V genes explain less than half of these, and the others have no known cause. The V and J calls and clone size were taken over from that table, and D and trimming were inferred from the DNA. Within this sample are a few hundred thousand clones, with approximately 80% of them counted one time only. Of the sample, 6.5% to 9% is held by the ten largest clones.

Participants in the prospective study were aged roughly 18 to 89 years, lived in about two dozen United States geographic areas, and enrolled through a virtual design. Cohort assignment in the prospective study relied on participant-reported clinical history from a screening survey and a study questionnaire. Each participant in the prospective study had whole blood, serum and a nasopharyngeal or oropharyngeal swab collected by mobile phlebotomists. Participants in the prospective study had the option to provide additional blood draws and questionnaires over an approximately 2-month period. Before DNA extraction, prospective study blood samples were shipped either frozen or at room temperature. As to this clone: Its binding antigen is unknown. Base qualities are not at hand, and no much larger clone is one base apart.

Input material: PBMCs or T cells enriched from blood (not recorded which). This TCR was sampled from a woman aged 40 to 55 with acute COVID-19.

The CDR3 here reads CASSLMGAGEAFF. The DNA sequence reads TGTGCCAGCAGTTTAATGGGGGCCGGTGAAGCTTTCTTT. Here the chain combines TRBV12-3 or TRBV12-4 and TRBJ1-1; matching of 6 bases hints at TRBD1 as the D gene. CDR3 length: 13 amino acids, cysteine to phenylalanine. The kept DNA is CDR3 alone, 39 bases in frame from the first base. Cut back by 2 bases and 7 bases, the V and J ends lie 11 bases apart.